This TCR beta chain was sequenced for a study of shared clonotypes between healthy human individuals. CDR1 and CDR2 (germline): SGHRS, YFSETQ. The CDR3 extends over 14 amino acids. V dropped 0 bases and J dropped 2 bases, with 9 bases sitting between them. Points on this clone: At the DNA level, this CDR3 is encoded by other sequences in the same sample as well.

TCRdb keeps only in-frame clones here, not all; method: immunoSEQ multiplex PCR. The sample has about 1,500,000 clones; approximately 96% are singletons. The clonotype comes from a man younger than 40 in good health. The source material was naive CD4+ T cells sorted from blood. Documented subset: CD45RA+ positively selected. The chain is built from TRBV5-1 and TRBJ2-7, with D perhaps TRBD2 (5 bases). The CDR3 sequence is CASSLVGGAYEQYF. CDR3 in DNA: TGCGCCAGCAGCTTGGTCGGAGGTGCCTACGAGCAGTACTTC.